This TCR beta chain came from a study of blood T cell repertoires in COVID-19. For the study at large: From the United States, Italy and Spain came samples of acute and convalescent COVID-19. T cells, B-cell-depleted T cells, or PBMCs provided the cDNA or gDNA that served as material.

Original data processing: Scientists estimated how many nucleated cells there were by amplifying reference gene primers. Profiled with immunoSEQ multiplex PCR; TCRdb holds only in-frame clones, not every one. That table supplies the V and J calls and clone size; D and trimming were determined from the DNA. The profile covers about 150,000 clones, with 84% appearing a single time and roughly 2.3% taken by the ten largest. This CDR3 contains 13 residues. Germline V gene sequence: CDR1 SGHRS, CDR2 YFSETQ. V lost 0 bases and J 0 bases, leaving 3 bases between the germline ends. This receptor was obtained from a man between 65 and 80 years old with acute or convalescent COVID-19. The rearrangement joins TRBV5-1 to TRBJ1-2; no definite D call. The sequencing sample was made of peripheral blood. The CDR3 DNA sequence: TGCGCCAGCAGCTTGGCTCCTAACTATGGCTACACCTTC. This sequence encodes CASSLAPNYGYTF.